These 25 T cell receptor beta chains came from one sample sequenced in a study of blood T cells in healthy people across ages. Primers used in a second PCR of about 7 to 11 cycles were a sample-barcoded 5' primer and a J-beta primer mix. TCRdb ran MiXCR on the 5' RACE reads and lists one entry per CDR3 protein. Here the sample spans about 640,000 distinct CDR3 sequences, roughly 50% being singletons. Sequencing was carried out using blood. The receptors were gathered from a man aged 60-69 years in good health.

This clonotype turned up a few times. The rearrangement joins TRBV3-1 to TRBJ1-2; no clear D gene. The V gene's germline CDR1 is LGHDT and CDR2 YNNKEL (reference sequence). This CDR3 has 15 residues. With 1 base removed from V and 0 bases from J, the gap between germline ends came to 9 bases. CDR3 region: CASSQGIGANYGYTF. Written as DNA, the CDR3 is TGTGCCAGCAGCCAAGGGATAGGAGCTAACTATGGCTACACCTTC.

In DNA, the CDR3 is TGCAGTGCTAGAGATCTGCGGGGGGATGGTTGGGCACGCCGCTCCTACAATGAGCAGTTCTTC. Amino acid sequence: CSARDLRGDGWARRSYNEQFF. This chain links TRBV20-1 with TRBJ2-1, with TRBD2 identical over 8 bases. V lost 0 bases, J lost 0 bases, and 19 bases stayed unmatched. CDR1 and CDR2 from the germline V gene are DFQATT and SNEGSKA (reference sequence). The CDR3 covers 21 residues.

The chain recombines TRBV20-1 with TRBJ1-2; D remains ambiguous. Between the trimmed V and J ends, which lost 0 bases and 1 base, there was a span of 6 bases. In germline, CDR1 is DFQATT, CDR2 SNEGSKA (reference sequence). CDR3 length: 13 residues. This chain's CDR3 is CSARDTINYGYTF. The CDR3 DNA is TGCAGTGCTAGAGATACCATTAACTATGGCTACACCTTC.

This chain uses TRBV6-1 with TRBJ1-2; no clear D gene. The CDR3 spans 14 residues. Between the trimmed V and J ends, which lost 0 bases and 8 bases, there was a span of 13 bases. The germline V gene has CDR1 MNHNS and CDR2 SASEGT. Here the CDR3 reads CASSEASRVGGYTF. For the CDR3, the DNA is TGTGCCAGCAGTGAAGCCTCGAGGGTTGGCGGCTACACCTTC.

The DNA of the CDR3 is TGTGCCAGCGGCCTCGGCGGGGGGGCCAGAGAGACCCAGTACTTC. Translated, it gives CASGLGGGARETQYF. The genes are TRBV6-5 and TRBJ2-5; 9 nucleotides match TRBD2. V lost 8 bases, J lost 4 bases, and 11 bases stayed unmatched. The CDR3 totals 15 residues. CDR1 is MNHEY, CDR2 SVGAGI, per germline.

In DNA form, the CDR3 reads TGTGCCAGCAGCCAAGATATTGCGGCAGGGGGTGGTGAGACCCAGTACTTC. Its protein is CASSQDIAAGGGETQYF. The chain joins TRBV4-2 to TRBJ2-5; 7 positions agree with TRBD1. CDR3 length equals 17 residues. The V and J ends lost 0 bases and 5 bases, in that order; junction bases with no gene match: 12. In germline, CDR1 is LGHNA, CDR2 YNFKEQ.

This clonotype was picked up a small number of times. This chain connects TRBV11-2 to TRBJ2-5, with D unclear. The germline V gene has CDR1 SGHAT and CDR2 FQNNGV. The V gene lost 5 bases and the J gene lost 1 base, with 5 bases spanning the gap. The CDR3 is 12 residues long. CDR3 in DNA: TGTGCCAGCAGCCCCGCCCAAGAGACCCAGTACTTC. Protein product: CASSPAQETQYF.

A few counts support this clonotype. This chain links TRBV20-1 with TRBJ2-7, with 7 bases aligning to TRBD2. The V and J ends lost 3 bases and 7 bases, in that order; junction bases with no gene match: 6. Germline V gene sequence: CDR1 DFQATT, CDR2 SNEGSKA (reference sequence). The CDR3 sequence is 12 residues long. CDR3 DNA sequence: TGCAGTGCTAGCGGGGGGTTAAATGAGCAGTACTTC. It is translated as CSASGGLNEQYF.

This chain joins TRBV9 and TRBJ2-1, with TRBD1 matching over 11 bases. This CDR3 has 16 amino acids. CDR1 and CDR2 (germline): SGDLS, YYNGEE. The ends lost 2 bases at V and 1 base at J; junction bases unmatched: 2. The DNA for the CDR3 is TGTGCCAGCAGCGTTGGACAGGGGGCATCCTACAATGAGCAGTTCTTC. Encoded protein: CASSVGQGASYNEQFF.

The rearrangement joins TRBV6-2 or TRBV6-3 to TRBJ1-6; unclear D gene. V was cut by 2 bases and J by 7 bases, with 12 bases left in between. In germline, CDR1 is MNHEY, CDR2 SVGEGT. The CDR3 has 15 residues. CDR3 in amino acids: CASSYEAESNSPLHF. In DNA form, the CDR3 reads TGTGCCAGCAGTTACGAGGCAGAGTCCAATTCACCCCTCCACTTT.

The J gene is TRBJ2-6, the V gene TRBV6-5; D gene ambiguous. Germline CDR1 and CDR2: MNHEY and SVGAGI. The CDR3 loop spans 17 amino acids. Trimming removed 0 bases at V and 1 base at J, with 10 bases between. The CDR3 region has the DNA TGTGCCAGCAGTTACTCGAGTGGGTATTCTGGGGCCAACGTCCTGACTTTC. The encoded protein is CASSYSSGYSGANVLTF.

The chain links TRBV10-3 to TRBJ2-3; D may correspond to TRBD1 or TRBD2 (5 bases each). This CDR3 region has 14 residues. Germline V CDR1 and CDR2: ENHRY, SYGVKD. Trimming pared 7 bases from V and 2 bases from J, leaving 13 bases between. The CDR3 DNA reads TGTGCCATCACGAGGGGAGAGGACACAGATACGCAGTATTTT. Protein product: CAITRGEDTDTQYF.

J is TRBJ2-7 and V is TRBV6-2 or TRBV6-3; 9 positions agree with TRBD1. Trimming at V came to 6 bases and at J to 2 bases, leaving 8 bases not matched to a gene. This CDR3 is 15 amino acids long. In germline, CDR1 is MNHEY, CDR2 SVGEGT. The CDR3 sequence is CASRPSGTGPYEQYF. The CDR3 coding sequence is TGTGCCAGCAGGCCTTCCGGGACAGGGCCCTACGAGCAGTACTTC.

The chain carries TRBV5-1 and TRBJ2-1; 9 bases are a match to TRBD2. After removal of 2 bases from V and 0 bases from J, the junction contained 12 bases not matched to a gene. Germline V gene sequence: CDR1 SGHRS, CDR2 YFSETQ. CDR3 length: 19 residues. CDR3 amino acids: CASSFPAGGSPSSYNEQFF. CDR3 nucleotide sequence: TGCGCCAGCAGCTTCCCAGCGGGGGGCTCCCCTAGCTCCTACAATGAGCAGTTCTTC.

The V gene is TRBV9, the J gene TRBJ2-2; D is undetermined. The CDR3 is 16 amino acids. Trimming cost V 0 bases and J 4 bases, with 13 bases left between them. CDR1 and CDR2 (germline): SGDLS, YYNGEE. DNA of the CDR3: TGTGCCAGCAGCGTAGGAGAAGGCTCGTTCACCGGGGAGCTGTTTTTT. Translation gives CASSVGEGSFTGELFF.

The CDR3 DNA follows: TGTGCCAGCAGCTTACAAGGGGGTGGTGACGAGCAGTACTTC. It yields the protein CASSLQGGGDEQYF. The gene calls are TRBV6-6 and TRBJ2-7; D might be TRBD1 (6 bases). V lost 6 bases and J lost 5, with 17 bases in between. Germline V CDR1 and CDR2: MNHNY, SVGAGI (reference sequence). The CDR3 sequence is 14 residues long.

This chain uses TRBV15 with TRBJ2-5, with 7 bases that match TRBD2. The CDR3 contains 14 residues. In germline, CDR1 is LNHNV, CDR2 YYDKDF (reference sequence). The V and J ends lost 3 bases and 3 bases, in that order; junction bases with no gene match: 4. This chain's CDR3 is CATSSGAGEETQYF. The CDR3 coding sequence is TGTGCCACCAGCAGTGGCGCGGGGGAAGAGACCCAGTACTTC.

The chain is built from TRBV6-2 or TRBV6-3 and TRBJ2-5, with D possibly being TRBD1 (6 bases). V lost 5 bases, J lost 4 bases, and 23 bases lay in between. The CDR3 sequence is 17 residues long. Germline assignment: CDR1 MNHEY and CDR2 SVGEGT. CDR3 residues: CASSQNARAGVVETQYF. As DNA, the CDR3 is TGTGCCAGCAGTCAAAACGCACGGGCAGGGGTAGTAGAGACCCAGTACTTC.

The chain has TRBV5-1 and TRBJ2-3; 14 nucleotides agree with TRBD2. There are 17 residues in the CDR3. Germline CDR1 and CDR2: SGHRS and YFSETQ. The V segment lost 3 bases and the J segment 3 bases; nucleotides outside the gene matches: 6. CDR3 sequence: CASSSGLAGGFTDTQYF. CDR3 coding DNA: TGCGCCAGCAGCTCCGGACTAGCGGGGGGTTTTACAGATACGCAGTATTTT.

This clonotype was picked up many times. The J gene is TRBJ2-5, the V gene TRBV11-2; no firm D call. This CDR3 comprises 13 residues. From germline, CDR1 is SGHAT and CDR2 FQNNGV. V was shortened by 5 bases and J by 7 bases, with 14 bases between the two germline ends. CDR3 bases: TGTGCCAGCAGCATCGGGTCGGGCGGGACCCAGTACTTC. Its translation is CASSIGSGGTQYF.

The rearrangement uses TRBV6-2 or TRBV6-3 and TRBJ1-2; the match to TRBD1 covers 7 bases. With V trimmed by 4 bases and J by 6 bases, 8 bases remained unmatched. The CDR3 is 14 amino acids. Germline V gene data show CDR1 as MNHEY and CDR2 as SVGEGT. The CDR3 DNA is TGTGCCAGCAGTTCCGGGACAGCCCTAAATGGCTACACCTTC. Protein sequence: CASSSGTALNGYTF.

The chain has TRBV6-6 and TRBJ2-5; tentative D call: TRBD1 (6 bases). The V and J ends lost 2 bases and 4 bases respectively, with 11 bases between them. The CDR3 consists of 14 residues. CDR1 and CDR2 (germline): MNHNY, SVGAGI (reference sequence). The CDR3: CASSYAKGGETQYF. The CDR3 region has the DNA TGTGCCAGCAGTTACGCAAAAGGGGGAGAGACCCAGTACTTC.

This clonotype has at least ten counts. The rearrangement uses TRBV20-1 and TRBJ2-3, with D hard to call. Germline V gene lookup returns CDR1 DFQATT and CDR2 SNEGSKA (reference sequence). This CDR3 spans 13 amino acids. The V gene lost 7 bases and the J gene lost 0 bases, with 11 bases spanning the gap. CDR3 DNA sequence: TGCAGTGTAAAACGCGGTAGCACAGATACGCAGTATTTT. Protein: CSVKRGSTDTQYF.

This clonotype was counted only a few times. This chain joins TRBV7-8 and TRBJ2-3, with 12 bases matching TRBD2. After removal of 5 bases from V and 0 bases from J, the junction contained 12 bases not matched to a gene. The germline V gene has CDR1 SGHVS and CDR2 FQNEAQ. The CDR3 runs to 19 residues. CDR3 DNA sequence: TGTGCCAGCAGCCCCAGCCACCCGGGACTAGCGGGTAGCACAGATACGCAGTATTTT. It yields the protein CASSPSHPGLAGSTDTQYF.

This chain joins TRBV6-1 and TRBJ2-7; D might be TRBD1 (7 bases). The germline V gene has CDR1 MNHNS and CDR2 SASEGT. The CDR3 is 15 amino acids. Trimming removed 4 bases at V and 4 bases at J, with 17 bases between. Here the CDR3 DNA reads TGTGCCAGCAGTGTTCGGCCAGGGGGGCAATACGAGCAGTACTTC. This sequence encodes CASSVRPGGQYEQYF.